This T cell receptor beta chain was observed in a study of blood T cell repertoires in COVID-19. Study summary: Collection of acute and convalescent COVID-19 samples took place in the United States, Italy and Spain. PBMCs, B-cell-depleted T cells, or T cells were the source of the cDNA or gDNA that made up the material.

Source study methods: Counts of nucleated cells, estimated from reference gene primer amplification, were obtained. The table came from immunoSEQ multiplex PCR; TCRdb's copy has only in-frame clones and leaves some out. The DNA gave D and trimming, while V, J and clone size come from that table. The sample lists approximately 82,000 clones; about 86% were seen once. CDR1 is LNHDA and CDR2 is SQIVND in the germline V gene (reference sequence). The CDR3 loop spans 16 amino acids. V lost 1 base and J lost 5; bases outside the gene matches: 6. The gene calls are TRBV19 and TRBJ2-5; TRBD1 matches 11 bases. Sequenced material: peripheral blood. The clonotype originates from a woman aged 55-69 years with acute or convalescent COVID-19. The CDR3 loop reads CASSIAGQGARETQYF. The DNA of the CDR3 is TGTGCCAGTAGTATAGCAGGACAGGGGGCGAGGGAGACCCAGTACTTC. The complete variable domain, with remaining parts taken from reference TRBV19 and TRBJ2-5, reads DGGITQSPKYLFRKEGQNVTLSCEQNLNHDAMYWYRQDPGQGLRLIYYSQIVNDFQKGDIAEGYSVSREKKESFPLTVTSAQKNPTAFYLCASSIAGQGARETQYFGPGTRLLVL.